This TCR beta chain was identified in a study of cytomegalovirus exposure and HLA in healthy donors. The ends lost 1 base at V and 16 bases at J; junction bases unmatched: 7. Looked up from germline, CDR1 is SGHTA and CDR2 is FQGNSA. This CDR3 region has 13 residues. Amplification used 60 Vbeta primers and 13 Jbeta primers. Authors' data handling: About 80 million unique TCR beta chains, roughly 11 million of them shared, were counted by a later analysis. Method: immunoSEQ multiplex PCR; TCRdb's copy keeps in-frame clones and lacks some. The D gene and trimming were derived from the DNA, and the V and J assignments and clone size from that table. Among fewer than 200,000 clones listed, 75% to 85% were seen once.

This rearrangement joins TRBV7-2 to TRBJ1-6; 7 bases match TRBD1. This TCR came from a woman aged 18-30 years in good health and CMV-seropositive. Sequenced sample: PBMCs. CDR3 region: CASSLGDRVSLHF. The CDR3 nucleotides are TGTGCCAGCAGCTTAGGAGACAGGGTTTCTCTCCACTTT.